This T cell receptor beta chain was identified during a study of blood T cell repertoires in COVID-19. In the study overall: Samples representing acute and convalescent COVID-19 were sourced from the United States, Italy and Spain. T cells, B-cell-depleted T cells, or PBMCs provided the cDNA or gDNA that served as material.

In the study's own analysis: The authors estimated nucleated cell counts from reference gene primer amplification. Assay: immunoSEQ multiplex PCR; the TCRdb copy retains only in-frame clones and omits some. The V and J calls and clone size come from that table; D and trimming were worked out from the DNA. The sample holds about 190,000 clones, about 85% seen once. The CDR3 totals 16 residues. Trimming cost V 1 base and J 1 base, with 13 bases left between them. Germline V gene lookup returns CDR1 SGHVS and CDR2 FQNEAQ. The specimen was peripheral blood. The chain joins TRBV7-8 to TRBJ1-1; D gene ambiguous. This sequence originates from a human donor in a cohort sampled during active COVID-19. The CDR3 here is CASSLGAPNRNTEAFF. In DNA form, the CDR3 reads TGTGCCAGCAGCTTAGGGGCCCCTAATAGGAACACTGAAGCTTTCTTT.